This TCR beta chain was sequenced in a study of tumor-infiltrating lymphocytes in primary liver carcinoma (dated by TCRdb to about 2017). Notes on the research overall: Of the five patients (three men and two women, aged 30 to 69 years), four had hepatocellular carcinoma and one had combined HCC and intrahepatic cholangiocarcinoma. The tumors of the five patients were staged as T1-T3 N0M0, with maximum diameters ranging from roughly 4.2 to 10 cm. Each sample produced roughly 3.65 to 7.13 million productive TCRbeta reads, and read depth showed no significant difference between tissue types. The study combined TCRbeta repertoire sequencing, expression microarrays and whole-exome sequencing across five regions of each liver tumor, with adjacent normal tissue and blood. A total of approximately 35 specimens from 5 patients, comprising approximately 25 tumor regions, 5 adjacent noncancerous liver tissues and 5 peripheral blood samples, were covered by TCRbeta repertoire sequencing. To link TCRbeta repertoire diversity to the local molecular phenotype, the 20 to 30 tumor region samples were profiled with Agilent mRNA microarrays. Technical replicate repertoires showed high reproducibility, with mean shared-clone rates roughly 0.88 and correlation coefficients above 0.95. General findings and caveats noted by the study authors: Repertoire overlap was higher between tumor regions (mean roughly 35%) than tumor-adjacent (around 17%) or tumor-blood (14%) pairs, consistent with antigen-driven expansion. The top 250 clones made up a significantly larger repertoire fraction in tumors than in blood (p = 0.039). Comparison of CD4+ and CD8+ T cell repertoires was precluded by the use of bulk unsorted samples. Only about 7.5-25% of top clones were present in all five regions of a tumor, suggesting spatial heterogeneity of tumor-infiltrating T cells. Because only the TCR beta chain was sequenced and unpaired alpha chains were not captured, true repertoire diversity is likely underestimated. Only a few patients were included in the study, and the authors note that the findings should be validated in a larger study.

V and J are trimmed by 9 bases and 3 bases, and the gene matches miss 11 bases of the junction. CDR1 and CDR2, looked up from the germline V gene (reference sequence), are SGHAT and FQDESV. From the cysteine through the phenylalanine, the CDR3 covers 14 amino acids. Only the CDR3 DNA stays, 42 bases, in frame from base 1. Total RNA and DNA were co-extracted without cell sorting from about 19-30 mg of bulk tissue using the AllPrep DNA/RNA mini kit. Surgical resection was performed in China between 2015 and March 2016 on four to six patients with histopathologically diagnosed primary liver carcinoma. Patients had chronic HBV infection and were treatment-naive at sampling. Five spatially separated regions were sampled from each tumor: the superior, inferior, left-lateral and right-lateral poles, plus the tumor centre. Histology showed that every tumor sample contained more than 80% viable tumor cells. Fresh tumor and adjacent tissue pieces were bisected; one half was stored in RNAlater at -80°C, the other sent for histology.

Comments on this clonotype: Its antigen has not been determined. The input lacks base qualities; no much larger clone sits a single base away.

TCRbeta-specific cDNA was reverse-transcribed from around 0.45 ug total RNA using a constant-region primer and ProtoScript II reverse transcriptase. TCRbeta libraries were built with three nested multiplex PCR rounds, a slightly modified ARM-PCR procedure. Multiplex TRBV1-TRBV30 forward primers and a Cbeta reverse primer were used in the first two PCR rounds, each of which was run for approximately 10 cycles. Sample barcodes and Illumina adapters were added in a final 25-cycle PCR using Deep VentR polymerase. Amplicons of 200-500 bp were gel-purified with a QIAquick gel extraction kit before sequencing. The TCRbeta amplicons were sequenced with 250-bp paired-end reads on an Illumina HiSeq 2500. From the authors' description of their analysis: Reads were quality-trimmed with Trimmomatic v0.33, and paired reads were merged with FLASH v1.2.11 to recover full CDR3 sequences. MiGEC v1.2.1b assigned V, D and J germline segments to the rearranged TCRbeta sequences. Clonotype statistics, along with Shannon-Wiener diversity indices, were calculated using VDJtools v1.0.0. Except for diversity analysis, only the 250 most abundant clonotypes of each sample were used in subsequent analyses to reduce sampling bias. In-frame beta chains were kept once TCRdb had trimmed the public reads at Q25 with fastp and called clones with MiXCR. When rows share a CDR3 protein, they turn into one entry using the most common DNA and genes. TCRdb's processing, not the authors', yielded these V and J calls. The sample data list roughly 120,000 distinct CDR3 sequences, and 50% to 65% of these were observed just once. The top ten clonotypes cover around 8.5% of the sample.

The V and J genes are TRBV11-1 and TRBJ2-7; the central 7 bases match TRBD2. Specimen: liver tumor tissue from sampling region 1. What this sample's cell subset or site label stands for: tumor region T1, superior pole. The TCR was taken from a woman aged 55 to 70 with primary liver carcinoma and hepatitis B virus infection. DNA sequence: TGTGCCAGTAGCAACCACGGGACTAACTACGAGCAGTACTTC. Its amino acids are CASSNHGTNYEQYF.